The entry below describes one T cell receptor (beta chain). Its antigen is not identified. This sample was taken from a study of tumor-infiltrating lymphocytes in primary liver carcinoma. Study conclusions and caveats: A significantly higher top-250-clone fraction was found in tumors than in blood (p = 0.039). Pairs of tumor regions overlapped more than tumor-adjacent and tumor-blood pairs did.

Without any cell sorting, roughly 20-32 mg of bulk tissue yielded co-extracted RNA and DNA. HBV chronically infected the treatment-naive patients. There were five separate regions sampled from each tumor. The input was 450 to 550 ng total RNA; TCR beta cDNA was made from it with a constant-region primer. Three-round nested multiplex PCR performed with slightly modified ARM-PCR produced the TCR beta libraries. TCRdb passed the multiplex PCR reads through MiXCR, listing each CDR3 protein once. This sample carries more than 45,000 distinct CDR3 sequences, 60% to 75% of them seen once, and the ten largest clones take 20% to 30%. The clonotype was recovered from a man in his forties with primary liver carcinoma and hepatitis B virus infection. Sequencing was carried out using liver tumor tissue from sampling region 3. Sample subset: tumor region T3, left-lateral pole.

CDR3 residues: CASSLAVLAGTGELFF. The CDR3 nucleotides are TGTGCCAGCAGCTTGGCGGTGCTAGCGGGAACGGGGGAGCTGTTTTTT. The chain has TRBV11-2 and TRBJ2-2; TRBD2 aligns across 9 bases. The V gene's germline CDR1 is SGHAT and CDR2 FQNNGV. This CDR3 is 16 amino acids long. The V gene end was trimmed by 3 bases and the J gene end by 8 bases; junction bases not matched to a gene: 10.